The present TCR beta chain was sequenced within a study of a mutant IDH1 vaccine in newly diagnosed glioma. Study summary: Before enrollment, patients got radiotherapy alone, temozolomide alone, or mostly the combination. Study findings and constraints: Pseudoprogression appeared independent of alterations in top peripheral clonotypes. Immune responses arising from the vaccine appeared in approximately 93% of patients.

This clone was counted once. Its antigen is unknown. Data came from immunoSEQ multiplex PCR; TCRdb stores just in-frame clones and leaves some out. The sample contains about 16,000 clones, around 95% of which appear only once. Sample time point: baseline, week 1 (first vaccination visit). Treatment: pre-vaccination baseline after standard-of-care therapy. Donor tumors were new WHO grade 3 or 4 IDH1-mutant, ATRX-lost astrocytomas. The ends were cut back, 7 bases at V and 4 bases at J, with 13 bases in the middle. Looked up from germline, CDR1 is MNHNS and CDR2 is SASEGT. The CDR3 is 13 amino acids. The sequencing here drew on peripheral blood mononuclear cells (PBMCs), taken from a glioma patient treated with radiotherapy, temozolomide or both. This sequence joins TRBV6-1 and TRBJ1-1; the D gene is possibly TRBD1 (6 bases). The sequence came from a woman younger than 35 with glioma. Some clones in this sample may be carry-over from other donors' samples. As DNA, the CDR3 is TGTGCCAGCATTACTAGGGGGGTCACTGAAGCTTTCTTT. Its translation: CASITRGVTEAFF.